These 26 T cell receptor beta chains originate from one sample sequenced in a study of STAT5B mutations in CD4+ large granular lymphocyte leukemia. Sequenced by immunoSEQ multiplex PCR; TCRdb stores in-frame clones only, minus some. The data show about 35,000 clones, 65% to 70% seen once. The sample was CD4+ T cells from blood buffy coats. The receptors stem from a human donor in good health.

The J gene is TRBJ1-1, the V gene TRBV7-2; TRBD1 is a possible D gene (5 bases). This CDR3 region has 13 residues. The V gene's germline CDR1 is SGHTA and CDR2 FQGNSA. V was shortened by 1 base and J by 5 bases, with 8 bases between the two germline ends. The CDR3 here is CASSLGRVTEAFF. The CDR3 nucleotides read TGTGCCAGCAGCTTAGGCAGGGTTACTGAAGCTTTCTTT.

The CDR3 is CASSDQVGEKLFF. CDR3 bases: TGTGCCAGCAGTGACCAGGTGGGAGAAAAACTGTTTTTT. The rearrangement uses TRBV2 and TRBJ1-4; D not resolved. CDR3 length: 13 amino acids. V dropped 3 bases and J dropped 8 bases, with 10 bases sitting between them. Germline lookup yields CDR1 SNHLY and CDR2 FYNNEI.

This clone was counted once. The V gene is TRBV18, the J gene TRBJ1-3, with D perhaps matching TRBD1 (6 bases). CDR1 KGHSH and CDR2 LQKENI come from the germline V gene. V was cut by 3 bases and J by 2 bases, with 11 bases left in between. There are 15 residues in the CDR3. The CDR3, as DNA: TGTGCCAGCTCACCTGGGGGGCGCACTGGAAACACCATATATTTT. Translating it yields CASSPGGRTGNTIYF.

This clone showed up just a few times. The chain joins TRBV11-2 to TRBJ1-2; D uncertain. The germline V and J ends were trimmed by 1 base and 6 bases, with 9 bases remaining between them. Germline CDR1 and CDR2: SGHAT and FQNNGV. This CDR3 has 13 residues. CDR3 sequence reads: CASSLGQIDGYTF. CDR3 coding DNA: TGTGCCAGCAGCTTAGGGCAGATCGATGGCTACACCTTC.

The chain's CDR3 is CASSEKGNQPQHF. In DNA, the CDR3 is TGTGCCAGCAGTGAAAAGGGGAATCAGCCCCAGCATTTT. The chain carries TRBV6-1 and TRBJ1-5; tentatively, D is TRBD1 (5 bases). Germline values: CDR1 MNHNS, CDR2 SASEGT. Trimming removed 2 bases at V and 4 bases at J, with 6 bases between. The CDR3 is 13 residues long.

The chain carries TRBV6-6 and TRBJ1-5; no clear D gene. V was trimmed by 6 bases and J by 9 bases, leaving 9 bases between them. Germline-derived CDR1 and CDR2 are MNHNY and SVGAGI (reference sequence). The CDR3 sequence is 11 residues long. The CDR3 loop reads CASSPGAPQHF. The CDR3 nucleotides read TGTGCCAGCAGCCCGGGTGCGCCCCAGCATTTT.

This clone has a handful of counts. J is TRBJ2-1 and V is TRBV6-5; 9 bases match TRBD1. Germline V gene lookup returns CDR1 MNHEY and CDR2 SVGAGI. With V trimmed by 4 bases and J by 7 bases, 2 bases remained unmatched. The CDR3 spans 13 residues. Here the CDR3 DNA reads TGTGCCAGCAGTTCTGACAGGGGGAATGAGCAGTTCTTC. As protein: CASSSDRGNEQFF.

The gene calls are TRBV5-7 and TRBJ1-3, with D perhaps TRBD1 (6 bases). TRBV5-7 is sorted into the ORF group, with uncertain function. V gave up 4 bases and J gave up 0 bases, with 20 bases separating them. This CDR3 comprises 18 residues. The CDR3 sequence is CASSGKQGTPRSGNTIYF. The DNA for the CDR3 is TGTGCCAGCAGCGGAAAACAGGGCACCCCTCGCTCTGGAAACACCATATATTTT.

This chain connects TRBV19 to TRBJ1-2; 7 bases are a match to TRBD1. CDR3 length: 14 residues. Germline CDR1 reads LNHDA; CDR2 reads SQIVND (reference sequence). V lost 6 bases and J lost 6; bases outside the gene matches: 10. In DNA, the CDR3 is TGTGCCAGTAGCCGGGACAGCGGATATAATGGCTACACCTTC. Translating it yields CASSRDSGYNGYTF.

The CDR3 sequence is CASSLALRETNYGYTF. CDR3 nucleotide sequence: TGTGCCAGCAGCTTAGCGCTCAGGGAGACTAACTATGGCTACACCTTC. V gene TRBV7-2 combines with J gene TRBJ1-2, with D perhaps matching TRBD1 (5 bases). Germline V gives CDR1 SGHTA, CDR2 FQGNSA. Between the trimmed V and J ends, which lost 0 bases and 0 bases, there was a span of 11 bases. The CDR3 totals 16 residues.

This clone was recorded only once. V gene TRBV5-1 combines with J gene TRBJ2-6, with D hard to call. Trimming left V 0 bases short and J 0 bases short, with 4 bases between. The CDR3 length is 15 residues. Germline V CDR1 and CDR2: SGHRS, YFSETQ. CDR3 DNA: TGCGCCAGCAGCTTGGGAGCCTCTGGGGCCAACGTCCTGACTTTC. Translated: CASSLGASGANVLTF. The entire variable domain, with the rest obtained from reference TRBV5-1 and TRBJ2-6, is as follows: KAGVTQTPRYLIKTRGQQVTLSCSPISGHRSVSWYQQTPGQGLQFLFEYFSETQRNKGNFPGRFSGRQFSNSRSEMNVSTLELGDSALYLCASSLGASGANVLTFGAGSRLTVL.

This clone has only a few counts. V is TRBV5-6 and J is TRBJ1-4; 8 bases are a match to TRBD1. CDR3 length: 16 residues. Germline V gene lookup returns CDR1 SGHDT and CDR2 YYEEEE. V lost 3 bases to trimming and J lost 10 bases; unmatched junction nucleotides: 14. CDR3 region: CASSSDLDRVSAKLFF. The DNA of the CDR3 is TGTGCCAGCAGCTCCGACTTGGACAGGGTTAGCGCAAAACTGTTTTTT. The whole variable domain, filled in from reference TRBV5-6 and TRBJ1-4, reads DAGVTQSPTHLIKTRGQQVTLRCSPKSGHDTVSWYQQALGQGPQFIFQYYEEEERQRGNFPDRFSGHQFPNYSSELNVNALLLGDSALYLCASSSDLDRVSAKLFFGSGTQLSVL.

V is TRBV7-2 and J is TRBJ1-2; D is uncertain. This CDR3 is built from 12 residues. CDR1 and CDR2 (germline): SGHTA, FQGNSA. The germline V and J ends were trimmed by 5 bases and 8 bases, with 12 bases remaining between them. CDR3 DNA sequence: TGTGCCAGCAGCCCGAAGCCCGGGGGCTACACCTTC. Its translation is CASSPKPGGYTF.

The chain joins TRBV6-1 to TRBJ2-3; possibly TRBD1 or TRBD2 for D (6 bases each). Germline CDR1 reads MNHNS; CDR2 reads SASEGT. Trimming shortened V by 0 bases and J by 2 bases, and 15 bases separated the two germline ends. The CDR3 has 17 amino acids. For the CDR3, the DNA is TGTGCCAGCAGTGAAGCGGGGGCGGCACTAGCCACAGATACGCAGTATTTT. Translating it yields CASSEAGAALATDTQYF.

This chain connects TRBV2 to TRBJ1-2, with D uncertain. V was clipped by 3 bases and J by 2 bases, with 7 bases between them. Germline V gene lookup returns CDR1 SNHLY and CDR2 FYNNEI. This CDR3 has 13 residues. The DNA of the CDR3 is TGTGCCAGCAGTGACTTACAGAACTATGGCTACACCTTC. As protein: CASSDLQNYGYTF. The full variable domain, its missing parts supplied by reference TRBV2 and TRBJ1-2, is EPEVTQTPSHQVTQMGQEVILRCVPISNHLYFYWYRQILGQKVEFLVSFYNNEISEKSEIFDDQFSVERPDGSNFTLKIRSTKLEDSAMYFCASSDLQNYGYTFGSGTRLTVV.

The genes are TRBV5-1 and TRBJ2-4; TRBD2 might be the D (5 bases). The CDR3 loop spans 17 amino acids. CDR1 SGHRS and CDR2 YFSETQ come from the germline V gene. The ends were cut back, 0 bases at V and 0 bases at J, with 13 bases in the middle. CDR3 amino acids: CASSLAPTEGAKNIQYF. CDR3 sequence (DNA): TGCGCCAGCAGCTTGGCCCCTACCGAGGGAGCCAAAAACATTCAGTACTTC.

This clone was counted between two and nine times. V gene TRBV18 combines with J gene TRBJ1-2; a weak D match, TRBD1 (5 bases). This CDR3 has 13 residues. In germline, CDR1 is KGHSH, CDR2 LQKENI. The V end lost 3 bases, the J end lost 5 bases, and 10 bases lay between the germline ends. Written as DNA, the CDR3 is TGTGCCAGCTCACCCGGGGCGGGGTATGGCTACACCTTC. It encodes CASSPGAGYGYTF.

The DNA of the CDR3 is TGTGCAAGTCGCTTAGCCCGGGACAGGGGTGATCAGCCCCAGCATTTT. Amino acid sequence: CASRLARDRGDQPQHF. This chain links TRBV12-2 with TRBJ1-5; the D call of TRBD1 is as the table states it, not checked on the DNA. TRBV12-2 is a pseudogene. The CDR3 sequence is 16 residues long.

This chain uses TRBV2 with TRBJ1-4; tentative D call: TRBD1 (6 bases). CDR1 and CDR2 (germline): SNHLY, FYNNEI. Deletions cut 6 bases from V and 0 bases from J, with 11 bases between. This CDR3 spans 15 amino acids. The CDR3 coding sequence is TGTGCCAGCAGCCCCGGGGGCCCAACTAATGAAAAACTGTTTTTT. Amino acids: CASSPGGPTNEKLFF. Full variable domain (rest looked up from reference TRBV2 and TRBJ1-4): EPEVTQTPSHQVTQMGQEVILRCVPISNHLYFYWYRQILGQKVEFLVSFYNNEISEKSEIFDDQFSVERPDGSNFTLKIRSTKLEDSAMYFCASSPGGPTNEKLFFGSGTQLSVL.

This clone has more than one count but fewer than ten. The chain joins TRBV5-1 to TRBJ1-4, with unresolved D. From germline, CDR1 is SGHRS and CDR2 YFSETQ. This CDR3 has 13 amino acids. The V end was cut by 4 bases, the J end by 7 bases, with 11 bases between. CDR3 loop: CASSLGGGEKLFF. In DNA form, the CDR3 reads TGCGCCAGCAGCCTCGGAGGAGGTGAAAAACTGTTTTTT.

In this sample, this clone turned up a few times. The rearrangement links TRBV7-2 to TRBJ1-1; TRBD1 aligns across 8 bases. J lost 4 bases, V lost 5 bases, and 9 bases had no gene match. The CDR3 is made up of 15 amino acids. Per germline, CDR1 SGHTA and CDR2 FQGNSA. The CDR3 DNA follows: TGTGCCAGCAGCCTACAGGGGGAAGGTATCACTGAAGCTTTCTTT. This sequence encodes CASSLQGEGITEAFF.

The chain employs TRBV28 and TRBJ1-4; D remains unclear. The ends were cut back, 3 bases at V and 8 bases at J, with 13 bases in the middle. This CDR3 region has 14 residues. The germline V gene encodes CDR1 MDHEN and CDR2 SYDVKM. The CDR3 loop is CASSLGSVEEKLFF. The CDR3 coding sequence is TGTGCCAGCAGTTTGGGCAGTGTGGAAGAAAAACTGTTTTTT.

The gene calls are TRBV6-5 and TRBJ1-2; unclear D gene. The CDR3 is made up of 13 amino acids. In germline, CDR1 is MNHEY, CDR2 SVGAGI. Trimming pared 6 bases from V and 3 bases from J, leaving 11 bases between. The CDR3 DNA reads TGTGCCAGCAGAAGCGACGGGTACTATGGCTACACCTTC. This encodes CASRSDGYYGYTF.

The V and J genes are TRBV4-2 and TRBJ1-5; D is uncertain. V lost 4 bases to trimming and J lost 0 bases, with 13 bases between them. The CDR3 runs to 16 residues. CDR1 and CDR2 (germline): LGHNA, YNFKEQ. The CDR3 spells CASSRTQTDSNQPQHF. CDR3 DNA sequence: TGTGCCAGCAGCCGTACGCAAACGGATAGCAATCAGCCCCAGCATTTT.

The chain is built from TRBV6-5 and TRBJ1-1, with 8 nucleotides matching TRBD1. V lost 2 bases, J lost 7 bases, and 6 bases stayed unmatched. The CDR3 extends over 14 amino acids. Germline-derived CDR1 and CDR2 are MNHEY and SVGAGI. CDR3 in DNA: TGTGCCAGCAGTTACGCAGACAGGGGAGTTGAAGCTTTCTTT. This translates into CASSYADRGVEAFF.

The chain joins TRBV7-2 to TRBJ2-3; 10 bases fit TRBD2. Trimming cost V 5 bases and J 2 bases; bases outside gene matches: 13. The CDR3 is 18 amino acids. Germline assignment: CDR1 SGHTA and CDR2 FQGNSA. The CDR3 is CASSSPGVAGGYTDTQYF. The CDR3 nucleotides read TGTGCCAGCAGCAGCCCCGGGGTAGCGGGGGGCTACACAGATACGCAGTATTTT.